This T cell receptor (beta chain) was captured by sequencing in a study of regulatory T cells in long-lasting Graves disease. Germline lookup yields CDR1 DFQATT and CDR2 SNEGSKA (reference sequence). With V trimmed by 6 bases and J by 2 bases, 10 bases remained unmatched. The CDR3 extends over 15 amino acids. To make TCR beta libraries, researchers used iRepertoire HTBI primers and Arm-PCR of CDR3 regions. TCRdb re-analysed the multiplex PCR reads in MiXCR, keeping a single row per CDR3 protein. The repertoire has approximately 400,000 distinct CDR3 sequences, 20% to 25% of them found once; the top ten carry roughly 30%. Time point defined: persistent/refractory GD, antithyroid drugs over 5 years with positive TRAb. Extracted RNA from PBMCs served as the source of the TCR library.

The V and J genes are TRBV20-1 and TRBJ2-5; 9 positions match TRBD2. The sequencing here drew on peripheral blood mononuclear cells (PBMCs), taken when the disease was refractory, from a patient treated with antithyroid drugs. The sequence was obtained from a female donor with Graves disease. The CDR3 reads CSAREGTSPQETQYF. The CDR3 region has the DNA TGCAGTGCGCGAGAGGGGACTAGCCCACAAGAGACCCAGTACTTC.